This entry lists 21 T cell receptor beta chains sequenced from one sample in a study of blood T cell repertoires in COVID-19. Assay: immunoSEQ multiplex PCR; the TCRdb copy retains only in-frame clones and omits some. Here the sample spans over 85,000 clones, approximately 70% being singletons. The sequenced sample was peripheral blood. These receptors were taken from a woman aged 60 to 75 with acute or convalescent COVID-19.

Only a few counts were recorded for this clone. The rearrangement uses TRBV4-3 and TRBJ2-3; no definite D call. Germline V gene data show CDR1 as LGHNA and CDR2 as YSLEER. The CDR3 runs to 15 residues. V was cut by 8 bases and J by 0 bases, with 15 bases left in between. CDR3 bases: TGCGCCAGCTCTGCAACAGCCTCAAGCACAGATACGCAGTATTTT. Protein product: CASSATASSTDTQYF.

There are a few counts of this clone. The CDR3 is CASSAGTETQYF. For the CDR3, the DNA is TGCGCCAGCAGTGCAGGAACGGAGACCCAGTACTTC. The genes are TRBV10-1 and TRBJ2-5, with no clear D. The V end was cut by 4 bases, the J end by 5 bases, with 8 bases between. Germline CDR1 and CDR2: WNHNN and SYGVQD (reference sequence). The CDR3 length is 12 residues.

A few counts support this clone. The CDR3 reads CAWSVGRGNYGYTF. As DNA, the CDR3 is TGTGCCTGGAGTGTGGGTAGGGGCAACTATGGCTACACCTTC. The V and J genes are TRBV30 and TRBJ1-2; tentatively, D is TRBD1 (5 bases). The CDR3 spans 14 residues. V lost 0 bases to trimming and J lost 2 bases, with 10 bases between them. The germline CDR1 and CDR2 sequences are GTSNPN and SVGIG (reference sequence).

The chain links TRBV19 to TRBJ1-5, with D uncertain. CDR3 length equals 14 residues. With 2 bases removed from V and 6 bases from J, the gap between germline ends came to 11 bases. Germline CDR1 and CDR2: LNHDA and SQIVND (reference sequence). This CDR3 is CASSISGFSQPQHF. CDR3 DNA: TGTGCCAGTAGTATATCGGGTTTCAGTCAGCCCCAGCATTTT.

The rearrangement joins TRBV19 to TRBJ2-5; 9 bases are a match to TRBD1. Per germline, CDR1 LNHDA and CDR2 SQIVND (reference sequence). The CDR3 loop spans 16 amino acids. Germline trimming cut 5 bases from V and 5 bases from J; bases unmatched to any gene: 12. The CDR3 DNA reads as TGTGCCAGTAGTTCTCGAACAGGGGGCAAAATGGAGACCCAGTACTTC. This gives the protein CASSSRTGGKMETQYF. Variable domain in full (rest from reference TRBV19 and TRBJ2-5): DGGITQSPKYLFRKEGQNVTLSCEQNLNHDAMYWYRQDPGQGLRLIYYSQIVNDFQKGDIAEGYSVSREKKESFPLTVTSAQKNPTAFYLCASSSRTGGKMETQYFGPGTRLLVL.

J is TRBJ2-2 and V is TRBV6-5; TRBD2 might be the D (5 bases). V was cut by 6 bases and J by 4 bases, with 12 bases left in between. The CDR3 extends over 14 amino acids. The germline CDR1 and CDR2 sequences are MNHEY and SVGAGI. The chain's CDR3 is CASSITAVTGELFF. In DNA, the CDR3 is TGTGCCAGCAGCATTACAGCGGTCACCGGGGAGCTGTTTTTT.

The V and J genes are TRBV6-5 and TRBJ1-5; 7 nucleotides align to TRBD1. Germline CDR1 and CDR2: MNHEY and SVGAGI. Unmatched junction bases numbered 2, after V lost 2 bases and J lost 4 bases. This CDR3 region has 14 residues. The CDR3 spells CASSYRGRNQPQHF. In nucleotides, the CDR3 is TGTGCCAGCAGTTACAGGGGGCGGAATCAGCCCCAGCATTTT.

This clone was counted a single time. V is TRBV5-1 and J is TRBJ1-2; 7 bases align to TRBD1. The V and J ends lost 1 base and 3 bases, in that order; junction bases with no gene match: 3. Germline V lookup: CDR1 SGHRS, CDR2 YFSETQ. The CDR3 runs to 14 residues. This chain's CDR3 is CASSLHRGYYGYTF. Written as DNA, the CDR3 is TGCGCCAGCAGCTTGCACAGGGGATACTATGGCTACACCTTC. The full variable domain, its missing parts supplied by reference TRBV5-1 and TRBJ1-2, is KAGVTQTPRYLIKTRGQQVTLSCSPISGHRSVSWYQQTPGQGLQFLFEYFSETQRNKGNFPGRFSGRQFSNSRSEMNVSTLELGDSALYLCASSLHRGYYGYTFGSGTRLTVV.

CDR3 sequence (DNA): TGTGCCAGTAGTAGGTCCCGGGACAGCTCTGAAAAACTGTTTTTT. Its protein product is CASSRSRDSSEKLFF. The chain is built from TRBV19 and TRBJ1-4, with 7 bases matching TRBD1. Germline CDR1 LNHDA, CDR2 SQIVND (reference sequence). The CDR3 extends over 15 amino acids. Losses at the gene ends were 4 bases for V and 7 bases for J; bases not matched to a gene: 9.

J is TRBJ2-7 and V is TRBV11-2; the match to TRBD1 covers 7 bases. The ends lost 0 bases at V and 2 bases at J; junction bases unmatched: 10. The V gene's germline CDR1 is SGHAT and CDR2 FQNNGV. This CDR3 spans 17 amino acids. CDR3 bases: TGTGCCAGCAGCTTAGATGGACCCCGGGACAGAGCCTACGAGCAGTACTTC. Translation gives CASSLDGPRDRAYEQYF.

The chain is built from TRBV4-2 and TRBJ2-1; the match to TRBD1 covers 10 bases. V lost 4 bases, J lost 0 bases, and 9 bases stayed unmatched. Germline CDR1 LGHNA, CDR2 YNFKEQ. The CDR3 covers 18 residues. The CDR3 loop is CASSPRDRGQSSYNEQFF. In nucleotides, the CDR3 is TGTGCCAGCAGCCCCCGGGACAGGGGCCAGAGCTCCTACAATGAGCAGTTCTTC.

The rearrangement links TRBV4-2 to TRBJ1-5, with TRBD1 as a possible D gene (6 bases). Germline V gene data show CDR1 as LGHNA and CDR2 as YNFKEQ. The CDR3 contains 15 residues. Trimming left V 0 bases short and J 6 bases short, with 12 bases between. CDR3 in amino acids: CASSQDLARGQPQHF. The CDR3 DNA is TGTGCCAGCAGCCAAGATCTCGCCAGGGGTCAGCCCCAGCATTTT.

This chain connects TRBV5-1 to TRBJ2-3, with TRBD1 matching 7 bases. CDR1 and CDR2 (germline): SGHRS, YFSETQ. CDR3 size: 12 residues. The ends lost 4 bases at V and 6 bases at J; junction bases unmatched: 2. The DNA for the CDR3 is TGCGCCAGCAGCCCCAGGGGGGATACGCAGTATTTT. Translating gives CASSPRGDTQYF.

Ten or more counts support this clone. The V gene is TRBV5-6, the J gene TRBJ1-5, with D tentatively TRBD1 (5 bases). The ends were cut back, 4 bases at V and 1 base at J, with 15 bases in the middle. Germline CDR1 SGHDT, CDR2 YYEEEE. This CDR3 contains 16 residues. The CDR3 loop reads CASSTNWGESNQPQHF. CDR3 bases: TGTGCCAGCAGCACCAACTGGGGGGAAAGCAATCAGCCCCAGCATTTT.

This clone was detected many times. The V call is TRBV7-9, the J call TRBJ2-3; D is ambiguous. CDR3 length: 12 residues. Trimming took off 3 bases at V and 4 bases at J, with 5 bases between the two ends. Germline assignment: CDR1 SEHNR and CDR2 FQNEAQ (reference sequence). The CDR3 coding sequence is TGTGCCAGCAGCTTTTTCGCAGATACGCAGTATTTT. It encodes CASSFFADTQYF. The entire variable domain, with the rest obtained from reference TRBV7-9 and TRBJ2-3, is as follows: DTGVSQNPRHKITKRGQNVTFRCDPISEHNRLYWYRQTLGQGPEFLTYFQNEAQLEKSRLLSDRFSAERPKGSFSTLEIQRTEQGDSAMYLCASSFFADTQYFGPGTRLTVL.

The chain has TRBV5-1 and TRBJ1-5; D not resolved. With 0 bases removed from V and 4 bases from J, the gap between germline ends came to 5 bases. The germline gives CDR1 SGHRS, CDR2 YFSETQ. The CDR3 runs 13 residues. The CDR3 sequence: CASSLDPNQPQHF. CDR3 coding DNA: TGCGCCAGCAGCTTGGATCCTAATCAGCCCCAGCATTTT.

This clone was recorded many times. The chain is built from TRBV7-9 and TRBJ2-1, with a weak D call TRBD2 (6 bases). Between the trimmed V and J ends, which lost 5 bases and 1 base, there was a span of 15 bases. Germline CDR1 reads SEHNR; CDR2 reads FQNEAQ (reference sequence). The CDR3 loop spans 16 amino acids. CDR3 region: CASSPRGGWSYNEQFF. As DNA, the CDR3 is TGTGCCAGCAGCCCGCGCGGAGGGTGGTCCTACAATGAGCAGTTCTTC. Complete variable domain (other parts from reference TRBV7-9 and TRBJ2-1): DTGVSQNPRHKITKRGQNVTFRCDPISEHNRLYWYRQTLGQGPEFLTYFQNEAQLEKSRLLSDRFSAERPKGSFSTLEIQRTEQGDSAMYLCASSPRGGWSYNEQFFGPGTRLTVL.

CDR3 sequence: CASSLEGRREKLFF. The CDR3 DNA follows: TGCGCCAGCAGCTTGGAGGGGCGCCGTGAAAAACTGTTTTTT. The genes are TRBV5-1 and TRBJ1-4; the D gene is possibly TRBD1 (5 bases). V lost 0 bases, J lost 7 bases, and 10 bases lay in between. This CDR3 contains 14 residues. CDR1 is SGHRS and CDR2 is YFSETQ in the germline V gene.

This clone was counted a single time. V usage is TRBV23-1 and J usage is TRBJ1-5; no reliable D call. Being an ORF, TRBV23-1 has a function that is uncertain. The CDR3 is made up of 15 amino acids. Between the trimmed V and J ends, which lost 5 bases and 5 bases, there was a span of 16 bases. Here the CDR3 DNA reads TGCGCCAGCAGTTATTGGGCCACTCAAGATCAGCCCCAGCATTTT. This codes for CASSYWATQDQPQHF.

The chain combines TRBV28 with TRBJ2-7; 7 positions agree with TRBD1. Germline CDR1 reads MDHEN; CDR2 reads SYDVKM. V trimming: 6 bases; J trimming: 2 bases; junction bases outside the gene matches: 4. The CDR3 is 13 residues long. CDR3 in amino acids: CASRKTGTYEQYF. CDR3 in DNA: TGTGCCAGCAGAAAGACAGGGACCTACGAGCAGTACTTC.

The V call is TRBV24-1, the J call TRBJ2-5, with TRBD1 matching over 12 bases. Unmatched junction bases numbered 14, after V lost 5 bases and J lost 5 bases. The CDR3 extends over 18 amino acids. The germline V gene encodes CDR1 KGHDR and CDR2 SFDVKD. CDR3 nucleotides: TGTGCCACCAGTGCCCTGGGACAGGGGGCTAGAGGGGCCGAGACCCAGTACTTC. This translates into CATSALGQGARGAETQYF.